This passage covers 8 T cell receptor beta chains from one sample sequenced in a study of molecular identifiers for immune sequencing clone quantification. Each CDR3 protein gets one entry after TCRdb re-called the PCR reads with MiXCR. The sample contains fewer than 25,000 distinct CDR3 sequences, under 25% of which appear only once. The sample taken for sequencing was naive CD8+ T cells from blood, with Jurkat cell RNA spiked in. Subset in this sample: FACS-sorted CD8+CD4-CCR7+CD45RA+ naive T cells. The source is a human donor in good health. Some libraries in this study had Jurkat cell RNA spiked in.

This clonotype showed up just a few times. The rearrangement links TRBV28 to TRBJ2-6; D unclear. CDR3 length: 18 residues. Per the germline V gene, CDR1 is MDHEN and CDR2 is SYDVKM. Trimming stripped 5 bases from V and 4 bases from J, with 21 bases between. CDR3 DNA: TGTGCCAGCAGTATATTACTGTATCGGCCGCCCGGGGCCAACGTCCTGACTTTC. Translation: CASSILLYRPPGANVLTF. Full variable domain (missing parts from reference TRBV28 and TRBJ2-6): DVKVTQSSRYLVKRTGEKVFLECVQDMDHENMFWYRQDPGLGLRLIYFSYDVKMKEKGDIPEGYSVSREKKERFSLILESASTNQTSMYLCASSILLYRPPGANVLTFGAGSRLTVL.

This clonotype was picked up a small number of times. This chain connects TRBV6-2 or TRBV6-3 to TRBJ2-1, with 7 bases aligning to TRBD2. CDR3 length equals 14 residues. CDR1 MNHEY and CDR2 SVGEGT come from the germline V gene. The V segment lost 4 bases and the J segment 6 bases; nucleotides outside the gene matches: 6. Here the CDR3 DNA reads TGTGCCAGCAGTTTCCGGGACTATCCCAATGAGCAGTTCTTC. It yields the protein CASSFRDYPNEQFF.

About this clonotype: A much larger clonotype is one base distant, so this may be a read error. V and J are TRBV28 and TRBJ1-5; no firm D call. Per the germline V gene, CDR1 is MDHEN and CDR2 is SYDVKM. Trimming took off 5 bases at V and 3 bases at J, with 14 bases between the two ends. The length of the CDR3 is 15 residues. The CDR3 loop is CASSQPGRANQPQHF. The CDR3 nucleotides are TGTGCCAGCAGTCAACCCGGAAGGGCCAATCAGCCCCAGCATTTT.

There are many counts of this clonotype. The CDR3 spells CASSLEKGTRSTYEQYF. The CDR3 DNA follows: TGCGCCAGCAGCTTGGAAAAAGGGACTCGATCCACCTACGAGCAGTACTTC. The rearrangement uses TRBV5-1 and TRBJ2-7; possible D gene TRBD2, 6 bases. The germline V and J ends were trimmed by 0 bases and 2 bases, with 18 bases remaining between them. The CDR3 has 17 amino acids. CDR1 and CDR2 from the germline V gene are SGHRS and YFSETQ.

This clonotype was recorded many times. The CDR3 reads CASSLPSFQSYEQYF. The CDR3 DNA is TGTGCCAGCAGCTTGCCCAGCTTCCAATCCTACGAGCAGTACTTC. The chain carries TRBV7-9 and TRBJ2-7; no reliable D call. With 3 bases removed from V and 1 base from J, the gap between germline ends came to 13 bases. CDR3 length: 15 amino acids. Germline CDR1 SEHNR, CDR2 FQNEAQ (reference sequence).

This clonotype came up many times. The CDR3 DNA reads TGTGCCAGCAGTTCCCGAGGATATAGCAATCAGCCCCAGCATTTT. Translating gives CASSSRGYSNQPQHF. The chain is built from TRBV27 and TRBJ1-5; D gene ambiguous. The V end was cut by 4 bases, the J end by 0 bases, with 10 bases between. Germline V gene data show CDR1 as MNHEY and CDR2 as SMNVEV (reference sequence). This CDR3 comprises 15 residues.

Many counts were recorded for this clonotype. The rearrangement links TRBV6-5 to TRBJ2-3; D gene uncertain. Germline CDR1 and CDR2: MNHEY and SVGAGI. The CDR3 totals 14 residues. Trimming removed 2 bases from V and 4 bases from J, with 10 bases in between. The CDR3 nucleotides read TGTGCCAGCAGTTACGCGAACGAAGCAGATACGCAGTATTTT. Its translation is CASSYANEADTQYF.

This clonotype has a count of ten or more. The junction departs from the called germline gene at one end, perhaps through a read error. The rearrangement joins TRBV28 to TRBJ2-1; a weak D match, TRBD1 (6 bases). Germline lookup yields CDR1 MDHEN and CDR2 SYDVKM. This CDR3 contains 16 residues. In DNA form, the CDR3 reads TGTGCCAGCAGTCCCGGGACGCCTTTGTGGGACAATGAGCAGTCCTTC. This codes for CASSPGTPLWDNEQSF.